These 26 T cell receptor beta chains originate from one sample sequenced in a study of blood T cell repertoires in COVID-19. Clones were read by immunoSEQ multiplex PCR, and TCRdb kept only the in-frame ones, dropping some. The sample consists of some 180,000 clones, roughly 84% of them appearing once. Sequencing was carried out using PBMCs or T cells enriched from blood (not recorded which). The receptors come from a woman between 25 and 40 years old who had been exposed to COVID-19.

V usage is TRBV27 and J usage is TRBJ1-5; 9 bases map to TRBD1. There are 15 residues in the CDR3. V lost 6 bases and J lost 3; bases outside the gene matches: 6. CDR1 and CDR2 (germline): MNHEY, SMNVEV (reference sequence). The CDR3 DNA reads as TGTGCCAGCAGGGGGACAGGGATTTTCAATCAGCCCCAGCATTTT. It encodes CASRGTGIFNQPQHF.

The chain couples TRBV6-5 to TRBJ1-2; perhaps TRBD1 as D (5 bases). The length of the CDR3 is 14 residues. With 5 bases removed from V and 6 bases from J, the gap between germline ends came to 16 bases. Germline assignment: CDR1 MNHEY and CDR2 SVGAGI. CDR3 amino acids: CASSNSVTGDGYTF. The CDR3 bases are TGTGCCAGCAGTAATTCCGTAACAGGTGATGGCTACACCTTC.

CDR3 loop: CSPTLRGVQFF. The CDR3 nucleotides read TGCAGTCCGACACTGCGGGGTGTGCAGTTCTTC. The rearrangement links TRBV20-1 to TRBJ2-1; D may be TRBD2 (6 bases). The V end was cut by 8 bases, the J end by 12 bases, with 17 bases between. The CDR3 consists of 11 residues. Per germline, CDR1 DFQATT and CDR2 SNEGSKA (reference sequence).

The rearrangement uses TRBV11-2 and TRBJ1-2, with D uncertain. The germline V gene encodes CDR1 SGHAT and CDR2 FQNNGV. Between the trimmed V and J ends, which lost 6 bases and 6 bases, there was a span of 26 bases. The CDR3 length is 17 residues. CDR3 bases: TGTGCCAGCAGTCTTTTGCCCCCAGGCAGTCCGATGCATGGCTACACCTTC. Protein product: CASSLLPPGSPMHGYTF.

The chain is built from TRBV19 and TRBJ1-5; D not resolved. Germline-derived CDR1 and CDR2 are LNHDA and SQIVND (reference sequence). The CDR3 extends over 13 amino acids. The ends were cut back, 0 bases at V and 5 bases at J, with 5 bases in the middle. CDR3 sequence reads: CASSIDEDQPQHF. In DNA, the CDR3 is TGTGCCAGTAGTATAGATGAGGATCAGCCCCAGCATTTT.

The chain combines TRBV11-2 with TRBJ1-6; tentative D call: TRBD1 (6 bases). This CDR3 is built from 17 residues. Trimming pared 6 bases from V and 9 bases from J, leaving 24 bases between. Germline V gives CDR1 SGHAT, CDR2 FQNNGV. The CDR3 DNA reads as TGTGCCAGCAGATCAATAGGGGGAAGCTCCCCTATTTCACCCCTCCACTTT. This translates into CASRSIGGSSPISPLHF.

Only a few counts were recorded for this clone. DNA for the CDR3: TGTGCCAGCAGCTTGGAACCGGGGAATGAAAAACTGTTTTTT. Residues: CASSLEPGNEKLFF. The gene calls are TRBV5-4 and TRBJ1-4; no firm D call. The germline V gene has CDR1 SGHNT and CDR2 YYREEE (reference sequence). Trimming took off 0 bases at V and 5 bases at J, with 8 bases between the two ends. This CDR3 is 14 amino acids long.

This clone was recorded once. V gene TRBV6-5 combines with J gene TRBJ1-1; D might be TRBD1 (6 bases). With 4 bases removed from V and 5 bases from J, the gap between germline ends came to 14 bases. Germline V lookup: CDR1 MNHEY, CDR2 SVGAGI. The CDR3 runs 14 residues. CDR3 DNA: TGTGCCAGCAGTTTTCAGGGGAGGGGAACTGAAGCTTTCTTT. As protein: CASSFQGRGTEAFF.

This rearrangement joins TRBV10-2 to TRBJ2-7; 7 positions agree with TRBD2. Unmatched junction bases numbered 3, after V lost 2 bases and J lost 2 bases. CDR1 and CDR2 (germline): WSHSY, SAAADI. CDR3 length equals 14 residues. The CDR3 reads CASSETSVAYEQYF. The CDR3 DNA reads as TGCGCCAGCAGTGAGACTAGCGTGGCCTACGAGCAGTACTTC.

The V gene is TRBV5-1, the J gene TRBJ1-2; 9 nucleotides match TRBD1. CDR1 SGHRS and CDR2 YFSETQ come from the germline V gene. The CDR3 totals 14 residues. Trimming removed 3 bases from V and 8 bases from J; junction bases left unmatched: 8. CDR3 sequence: CASSSGQGIQGYTF. The DNA of the CDR3 is TGCGCCAGCAGCTCGGGACAGGGAATCCAGGGCTACACCTTC.

This rearrangement joins TRBV19 to TRBJ1-6, with D maybe TRBD1 (6 bases). From germline, CDR1 is LNHDA and CDR2 SQIVND (reference sequence). The CDR3 totals 16 residues. V lost 2 bases and J 1 base, leaving 9 bases between the germline ends. The DNA for the CDR3 is TGTGCCAGTAGTATATCGCAGGGGTCCTATAATTCACCCCTCCACTTT. It translates to CASSISQGSYNSPLHF.

This rearrangement joins TRBV6-5 to TRBJ1-6; D call uncertain. Looked up from germline, CDR1 is MNHEY and CDR2 is SVGAGI. V lost 6 bases and J 8 bases, leaving 14 bases between the germline ends. The CDR3 has 14 amino acids. CDR3 in DNA: TGTGCCAGCAGGGCTTGGTTTGGTTATTCACCCCTCCACTTT. It specifies CASRAWFGYSPLHF.

The rearrangement joins TRBV7-9 to TRBJ2-3, with 7 bases aligning to TRBD2. The ends lost 4 bases at V and 1 base at J; junction bases unmatched: 2. The CDR3 has 14 amino acids. The germline V gene has CDR1 SEHNR and CDR2 FQNEAQ (reference sequence). The CDR3 bases are TGTGCCAGCAGCTCGGCGGGGGGCACAGATACGCAGTATTTT. It encodes CASSSAGGTDTQYF.

J is TRBJ1-3 and V is TRBV5-8, with TRBD1 matching 10 bases. The J segment lost 2 bases and the V segment lost 4 bases, leaving 3 bases of the junction unmatched. CDR1 is SGHTS, CDR2 YDEGEE, per germline. There are 15 residues in the CDR3. CDR3 sequence reads: CASSIDRGPGNTIYF. In DNA, the CDR3 is TGTGCCAGCAGCATCGACAGGGGGCCTGGAAACACCATATATTTT. The whole variable domain, filled in from reference TRBV5-8 and TRBJ1-3, reads EAGVTQSPTHLIKTRGQQATLRCSPISGHTSVYWYQQALGLGLQFLLWYDEGEERNRGNFPPRFSGRQFPNYSSELNVNALELEDSALYLCASSIDRGPGNTIYFGEGSWLTVV.

The chain is built from TRBV7-2 and TRBJ2-7; 13 nucleotides align to TRBD2. CDR1 and CDR2 (germline): SGHTA, FQGNSA. The length of the CDR3 is 18 residues. V lost 5 bases and J lost 2; bases outside the gene matches: 12. The CDR3 nucleotides are TGTGCCAGCAGCCCTACTAGCGGGGGGGCAAGTCGCGCCTACGAGCAGTACTTC. It is translated as CASSPTSGGASRAYEQYF.

CDR3 amino acids: CASSLGRQGRLYEQYF. CDR3 sequence (DNA): TGTGCCAGCAGCTTAGGGAGACAGGGTCGCCTATACGAGCAGTACTTC. The chain has TRBV13 and TRBJ2-7; TRBD1 aligns across 7 bases. V lost 0 bases, J lost 4 bases, and 9 bases stayed unmatched. The CDR3 is 16 residues long. The germline CDR1 and CDR2 sequences are PRHDT and FYEKMQ (reference sequence).

This clone was seen a single time. The chain employs TRBV14 and TRBJ2-2; 10 positions agree with TRBD1. The V gene end was trimmed by 4 bases and the J gene end by 3 bases; junction bases not matched to a gene: 8. Germline V lookup: CDR1 SGHDN, CDR2 FVKESK. This CDR3 is built from 17 residues. The CDR3 spells CASSPLGQGPYTGELFF. The CDR3, as DNA: TGTGCCAGCAGCCCTCTGGGACAGGGGCCCTACACCGGGGAGCTGTTTTTT. Full variable domain (outside the CDR3, taken from reference TRBV14 and TRBJ2-2): EAGVTQFPSHSVIEKGQTVTLRCDPISGHDNLYWYRRVMGKEIKFLLHFVKESKQDESGMPNNRFLAERTGGTYSTLKVQPAELEDSGVYFCASSPLGQGPYTGELFFGEGSRLTVL.

V and J are TRBV5-1 and TRBJ2-7, with a tentative D call TRBD1 (5 bases). Trimming removed 0 bases at V and 7 bases at J, with 17 bases between. Looked up from germline, CDR1 is SGHRS and CDR2 is YFSETQ. This CDR3 comprises 15 residues. For the CDR3, the DNA is TGCGCCAGCAGCTTGGGGCAGGGCGCCAGCCTGGAGCAGTACTTC. This translates into CASSLGQGASLEQYF.

The gene calls are TRBV25-1 and TRBJ2-3; 8 positions agree with TRBD1. Germline CDR1 reads MGHDK; CDR2 reads SYGVNS. V was clipped by 5 bases and J by 9 bases; unmatched bases: 7. This CDR3 comprises 13 residues. CDR3 sequence: CASSSGQGDTQYF. DNA for the CDR3: TGTGCCAGCAGTTCCGGACAGGGCGACACGCAGTATTTT.

This rearrangement joins TRBV7-2 to TRBJ1-1; TRBD1 agrees at 7 bases. Germline CDR1 and CDR2: SGHTA and FQGNSA. This CDR3 has 14 amino acids. Trimming removed 5 bases from V and 8 bases from J; junction bases left unmatched: 11. The CDR3 here is CASSVTPGTVEAFF. For the CDR3, the DNA is TGTGCCAGCAGCGTGACCCCGGGGACAGTCGAAGCTTTCTTT.

V usage is TRBV12-1 and J usage is TRBJ2-3; TRBD1, the table's D call, lacks a check against the DNA. TRBV12-1 is labeled a pseudogene. CDR3 length: 15 amino acids. In nucleotides, the CDR3 is TGTGCCAGCAGCTTTGTGCTCAGTGGCACAGATACGCAGTATTTT. Translating it yields CASSFVLSGTDTQYF.

This clone was counted once. The CDR3 coding sequence is TGTGCCAGCAGCCCCAGGGTAAAGGATTCACCCCTCCACTTT. Protein sequence: CASSPRVKDSPLHF. V and J are TRBV3-1 (or the pseudogene TRBV3-2) and TRBJ1-6, with D possibly matching TRBD1 (5 bases). V lost 4 bases and J 8 bases, leaving 12 bases between the germline ends. This CDR3 is built from 14 residues. The germline gives CDR1 LGHDT, CDR2 YNNKEL (reference sequence).

CDR3 in amino acids: CASSYSAYAATGRVTDTQYF. The CDR3 nucleotides are TGTGCCAGCAGTTACTCGGCATACGCCGCGACAGGGAGAGTCACAGATACGCAGTATTTT. The chain uses TRBV6-2 or TRBV6-3 and TRBJ2-3, with 7 bases lining up with TRBD1. Trimming at V came to 0 bases and at J to 2 bases, leaving 17 bases not matched to a gene. This CDR3 comprises 20 residues. Germline CDR1 is MNHEY and CDR2 is SVGEGT.

The CDR3 is CASSLMLLAGGPDEQFF. CDR3 in DNA: TGCGCCAGCAGCCTCATGCTACTAGCGGGGGGGCCCGATGAGCAGTTCTTC. The chain links TRBV5-1 to TRBJ2-1; 13 positions match TRBD2. V gave up 4 bases and J gave up 8 bases; unmatched junction bases: 12. This CDR3 region has 17 residues. Germline-derived CDR1 and CDR2 are SGHRS and YFSETQ.

V is TRBV7-6 and J is TRBJ2-7; D might be TRBD1 (5 bases). Per the germline V gene, CDR1 is SGHVS and CDR2 is FNYEAQ. The ends were cut back, 4 bases at V and 6 bases at J, with 22 bases in the middle. CDR3 size: 16 residues. Here the CDR3 reads CASSWEVSGLGVEQYF. For the CDR3, the DNA is TGTGCCAGCAGCTGGGAAGTTTCAGGGTTAGGGGTCGAGCAGTACTTC.

The rearrangement links TRBV7-3 to TRBJ1-5, with 9 bases lining up with TRBD1. V lost 0 bases, J lost 5 bases, and 2 bases stayed unmatched. This CDR3 is built from 15 residues. From germline, CDR1 is SGHTA and CDR2 FQGTGA. The CDR3: CASSLTGDRDQPQHF. The DNA for the CDR3 is TGTGCCAGCAGCTTAACCGGGGACAGGGATCAGCCCCAGCATTTT.